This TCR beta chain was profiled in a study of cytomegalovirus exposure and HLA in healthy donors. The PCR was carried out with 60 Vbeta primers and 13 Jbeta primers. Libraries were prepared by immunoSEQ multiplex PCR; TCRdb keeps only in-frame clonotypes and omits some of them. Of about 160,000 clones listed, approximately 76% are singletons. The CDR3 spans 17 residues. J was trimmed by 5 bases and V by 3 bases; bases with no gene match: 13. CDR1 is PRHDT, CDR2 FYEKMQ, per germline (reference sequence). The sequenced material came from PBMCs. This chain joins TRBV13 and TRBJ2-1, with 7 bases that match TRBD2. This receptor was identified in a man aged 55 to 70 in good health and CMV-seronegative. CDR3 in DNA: TGTGCCAGCAGCTTGGGAGGACCGGGGGGAGCTGACAATGAGCAGTTCTTC. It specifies CASSLGGPGGADNEQFF.